The 11 T cell receptor beta chains below all came from one sample that was sequenced in a study of T cell responses to AZD1222 COVID-19 vaccine. Here immunoSEQ multiplex PCR was the method, and the copy in TCRdb shows in-frame clones only, minus some. The data show some 130,000 clones, 93% seen once. Sequenced material: peripheral blood, taken on day 0 of AZD1222 vaccination. The receptors shown here come from an adult in good health.

The chain links TRBV6-2 or TRBV6-3 to TRBJ1-1; 11 bases match TRBD1. The CDR3 covers 16 residues. Germline loops: CDR1 MNHEY, CDR2 SVGEGT. Losses at the gene ends were 1 base for V and 7 bases for J; bases not matched to a gene: 8. CDR3 protein: CASSYFWDRGKVEAFF. In DNA, the CDR3 is TGTGCCAGCAGTTACTTCTGGGACAGGGGGAAGGTTGAAGCTTTCTTT.

This chain joins TRBV7-2 and TRBJ2-3, with TRBD1 as a possible D gene (6 bases). Deletions cut 3 bases from V and 6 bases from J, with 10 bases between. This CDR3 is built from 13 residues. Looked up from germline, CDR1 is SGHTA and CDR2 is FQGNSA. This chain's CDR3 is CASSLQGRDTQYF. CDR3 DNA: TGTGCCAGCAGCTTGCAGGGGCGGGATACGCAGTATTTT.

The chain carries TRBV15 and TRBJ1-2; the D gene is possibly TRBD1 (5 bases). Deletions cut 1 base from V and 0 bases from J, with 9 bases between. CDR1 is LNHNV, CDR2 YYDKDF, per germline (reference sequence). This CDR3 comprises 15 residues. The CDR3 spells CATSRVAGSNYGYTF. CDR3 coding DNA: TGTGCCACCAGCAGAGTAGCAGGGTCTAACTATGGCTACACCTTC.

The chain couples TRBV5-4 to TRBJ1-3; D is possibly TRBD1 (6 bases). Per germline, CDR1 SGHNT and CDR2 YYREEE (reference sequence). CDR3 length: 14 amino acids. The germline V and J ends were trimmed by 4 bases and 4 bases, with 12 bases remaining between them. CDR3 sequence: CASSPTGYGNTIYF. The CDR3 bases are TGTGCCAGCAGCCCCACAGGGTACGGAAACACCATATATTTT.

The J gene is TRBJ2-7, the V gene TRBV27; TRBD2 matches at 8 bases. Germline CDR1 reads MNHEY; CDR2 reads SMNVEV (reference sequence). The CDR3 runs 14 residues. V lost 6 bases and J lost 6; bases outside the gene matches: 10. In DNA form, the CDR3 reads TGTGCCAGCAGGGAAGCGGGAGAGCGCCCCGAGCAGTACTTC. Translated: CASREAGERPEQYF.

The rearrangement uses TRBV2 and TRBJ2-7, with a tentative D call TRBD1 (6 bases). V dropped 7 bases and J dropped 0 bases, with 16 bases sitting between them. Germline CDR1 reads SNHLY; CDR2 reads FYNNEI. The CDR3 totals 15 residues. CDR3 DNA: TGTGCCAGCAAAGAAGACAGGATAAGCTCCTACGAGCAGTACTTC. It is translated as CASKEDRISSYEQYF.

The chain's CDR3 is CASSLAPTGLETQYF. As DNA, the CDR3 is TGTGCCAGCAGCTTAGCCCCGACAGGGTTAGAGACCCAGTACTTC. The gene calls are TRBV7-2 and TRBJ2-5, with 7 positions matching TRBD1. Germline V gene sequence: CDR1 SGHTA, CDR2 FQGNSA. Losses at the gene ends were 0 bases for V and 4 bases for J; bases not matched to a gene: 5. CDR3 length: 15 residues. Filled out from reference TRBV7-2 and TRBJ2-5, the complete variable domain reads GAGVSQSPSNKVTEKGKDVELRCDPISGHTALYWYRQSLGQGLEFLIYFQGNSAPDKSGLPSDRFSAERTGGSVSTLTIQRTQQEDSAVYLCASSLAPTGLETQYFGPGTRLLVL.

This chain links TRBV6-2 or TRBV6-3 with TRBJ1-5, with D unclear. V lost 6 bases and J lost 0, with 12 bases in between. In germline, CDR1 is MNHEY, CDR2 SVGEGT. This CDR3 has 15 amino acids. The CDR3 nucleotides read TGTGCCAGCAGCTTACAAGACCTTAGCAATCAGCCCCAGCATTTT. Its protein is CASSLQDLSNQPQHF.

This chain joins TRBV10-3 and TRBJ1-5; no clear D. This CDR3 is built from 16 residues. V gave up 0 bases and J gave up 1 base, with 10 bases separating them. Germline lookup yields CDR1 ENHRY and CDR2 SYGVKD. The CDR3 nucleotides are TGTGCCATCAGTGAGTCCGGGGTCAGAAGCAATCAGCCCCAGCATTTT. Translated, it gives CAISESGVRSNQPQHF.

The chain combines TRBV7-8 with TRBJ2-7; the match to TRBD2 covers 13 bases. Trimming cost V 5 bases and J 2 bases; bases outside gene matches: 12. This CDR3 is built from 18 residues. Germline V gene sequence: CDR1 SGHVS, CDR2 FQNEAQ. CDR3 DNA: TGTGCCAGCAGCAGCAGACTAGCGGGAGGTCTTGAGGCCTACGAGCAGTACTTC. Protein product: CASSSRLAGGLEAYEQYF.

In nucleotides, the CDR3 is TGTGCCAGCAGGGATCAGGGACGGCAGTACTTC. It yields the protein CASRDQGRQYF. The chain joins TRBV28 to TRBJ2-7; either TRBD1 or TRBD2 may fit D (5 bases each). Germline values: CDR1 MDHEN, CDR2 SYDVKM. Deletions cut 6 bases from V and 9 bases from J, with 12 bases between. This CDR3 has 11 residues.